Presented here are 22 T cell receptor beta chains from one specimen sequenced in a study of T cell clones after liver transplantation. Sequencing was performed with immunoSEQ multiplex PCR; in TCRdb, only in-frame clones are kept and a portion is missing. The data show 65,000 to 95,000 clones, 80% seen once. The sample was CD4+ T cells from blood, taken before liver transplant. Receptor source: a human donor who received a liver transplant.

The V call is TRBV6-1, the J call TRBJ1-3; no clear D. Between the trimmed V and J ends, which lost 6 bases and 4 bases, there was a span of 16 bases. This CDR3 is 15 amino acids long. CDR1 and CDR2 (germline): MNHNS, SASEGT. CDR3: CASSLNLLGGNTIYF. CDR3 coding DNA: TGTGCCAGCAGCCTCAATCTACTGGGGGGAAACACCATATATTTT.

The chain uses TRBV5-1 and TRBJ2-5; tentatively, D is TRBD1 (6 bases). Germline V CDR1 and CDR2: SGHRS, YFSETQ. The length of the CDR3 is 13 residues. Deletions cut 0 bases from V and 4 bases from J, with 7 bases between. CDR3 residues: CASSLVGGETQYF. The CDR3 DNA is TGCGCCAGCAGCTTGGTAGGGGGAGAGACCCAGTACTTC.

The chain links TRBV6-1 to TRBJ2-5; TRBD2 matches 7 bases. There are 12 residues in the CDR3. J gave up 13 bases and V 5 bases, and 10 bases lay outside the gene matches. CDR1 is MNHNS, CDR2 SASEGT, per germline. The CDR3 sequence is CASSWLGRDGYF. CDR3 DNA sequence: TGTGCCAGCAGTTGGTTGGGGAGGGATGGGTACTTC.

V is TRBV28 and J is TRBJ2-4, with 7 bases fitting TRBD2. V lost 7 bases, J lost 8 bases, and 14 bases stayed unmatched. CDR3 length: 15 residues. Germline lookup yields CDR1 MDHEN and CDR2 SYDVKM. This CDR3 reads CASKSGGEGRDIQYF. CDR3 bases: TGTGCCAGCAAATCGGGGGGAGAGGGCCGGGACATTCAGTACTTC.

This chain joins TRBV14 and TRBJ1-2, with 9 bases aligning to TRBD1. The CDR3 consists of 15 residues. With 5 bases clipped from V and 3 bases from J, the junction kept 7 bases outside the gene matches. Germline CDR1 is SGHDN and CDR2 is FVKESK. CDR3 DNA sequence: TGTGCCAGCAGCAAGGGGACAGGGACTGACTATGGCTACACCTTC. Its translation is CASSKGTGTDYGYTF.

The chain recombines TRBV28 with TRBJ2-3; D is possibly TRBD1 (5 bases). The CDR3 contains 17 residues. Trimming removed 4 bases from V and 2 bases from J, with 19 bases in between. Germline lookup yields CDR1 MDHEN and CDR2 SYDVKM. The CDR3 loop reads CASSSYRRMGSTDTQYF. The CDR3, as DNA: TGTGCCAGCAGTTCCTACAGGCGGATGGGATCCACAGATACGCAGTATTTT.

V is TRBV7-8 and J is TRBJ1-2, with no clear D. Per the germline V gene, CDR1 is SGHVS and CDR2 is FQNEAQ. The CDR3 length is 16 residues. V dropped 0 bases and J dropped 5 bases, with 16 bases sitting between them. The CDR3, as DNA: TGTGCCAGCAGCTTAGCCCGGGCTTTGGGCGGTTATGGCTACACCTTC. As protein: CASSLARALGGYGYTF.

The chain is built from TRBV2 and TRBJ1-1, with 12 positions matching TRBD1. The CDR3 is 15 amino acids. The germline gives CDR1 SNHLY, CDR2 FYNNEI. Losses at the gene ends were 6 bases for V and 0 bases for J; bases not matched to a gene: 2. The CDR3 protein is CASRGTGGLNTEAFF. The CDR3 DNA is TGTGCCAGCAGGGGGACAGGGGGCCTGAACACTGAAGCTTTCTTT.

The V gene is TRBV6-1, the J gene TRBJ2-7, with no clear D. CDR1 and CDR2 (germline): MNHNS, SASEGT. There are 11 residues in the CDR3. Trimming pared 5 bases from V and 10 bases from J, leaving 12 bases between. This CDR3 is CASSYQGLQYF. DNA for the CDR3: TGTGCCAGCAGTTACCAAGGGCTCCAGTACTTC.

This clone was recorded once. This chain links TRBV21-1 with TRBJ2-7; TRBD2 is the table's D call, not checked against the DNA. TRBV21-1 is a pseudogene. The CDR3 is made up of 16 amino acids. The CDR3 reads CASSKEFGGRSYEQYF. CDR3 coding DNA: TGTGCCAGCAGCAAAGAGTTCGGGGGGAGGTCCTACGAGCAGTACTTC.

CDR3 nucleotides: TGTGCCAGCAGCAAGACAGGGGGCGAGAATAATGAAAAACTGTTTTTT. Amino acids: CASSKTGGENNEKLFF. The V call is TRBV5-5, the J call TRBJ1-4; 10 nucleotides align to TRBD1. Per the germline V gene, CDR1 is SGHKS and CDR2 is YYEKEE (reference sequence). V was pared by 4 bases and J by 4 bases, with 7 bases of the junction left unmatched. This CDR3 region has 16 residues.

The rearrangement joins TRBV21-1 to TRBJ2-7. TRBV21-1 is marked as a pseudogene. The CDR3 spans 16 residues. CDR3 bases: TGTGCCAGCAGCAGCTCAGAAGGACGGAATTCCTACGAGCAGTACTTC. This gives the protein CASSSSEGRNSYEQYF.

The chain combines TRBV2 with TRBJ1-5, with D tentatively TRBD1 (5 bases). Germline loops: CDR1 SNHLY, CDR2 FYNNEI. The CDR3 extends over 13 amino acids. V dropped 7 bases and J dropped 4 bases, with 11 bases sitting between them. The CDR3 region is CASKGQTNQPQHF. The CDR3 bases are TGTGCCAGCAAGGGGCAGACTAATCAGCCCCAGCATTTT.

The chain carries TRBV28 and TRBJ2-7; TRBD1 aligns across 8 bases. The CDR3 spans 14 residues. CDR1 and CDR2 (germline): MDHEN, SYDVKM. J gave up 5 bases and V 5 bases, and 8 bases lay outside the gene matches. The CDR3 sequence is CASSPPDRVHEQYF. CDR3 sequence (DNA): TGTGCCAGCAGTCCTCCGGACAGGGTCCACGAGCAGTACTTC.

A word on this clone: The sample contains more than one DNA sequence encoding this CDR3. The rearrangement joins TRBV29-1 to TRBJ2-2; D perhaps matches TRBD1 (5 bases). V was trimmed by 7 bases and J by 4 bases, leaving 10 bases between them. The CDR3 has 12 amino acids. From germline, CDR1 is SQVTM and CDR2 ANQGSEA. CDR3: CSATVPTGELFF. The CDR3 bases are TGCAGCGCGACAGTCCCCACCGGGGAGCTGTTTTTT.

The V and J genes are TRBV28 and TRBJ1-5, with TRBD1 as a possible D gene (5 bases). The V end was cut by 3 bases, the J end by 2 bases, with 8 bases between. This CDR3 comprises 14 residues. Germline V lookup: CDR1 MDHEN, CDR2 SYDVKM. CDR3: CASSFRVRNQPQHF. DNA for the CDR3: TGTGCCAGCAGTTTCAGGGTCCGCAATCAGCCCCAGCATTTT.

The chain uses TRBV5-6 and TRBJ1-2, with no clear D. Germline CDR1 reads SGHDT; CDR2 reads YYEEEE. The length of the CDR3 is 15 residues. V lost 2 bases, J lost 5 bases, and 16 bases lay in between. In DNA form, the CDR3 reads TGTGCCAGCAGCTTAGGCCCGTCCAATTTTTATGGCTACACCTTC. Translated: CASSLGPSNFYGYTF.

Only a few counts were recorded for this clone. This chain links TRBV28 with TRBJ1-2, with D perhaps TRBD1 (5 bases). CDR3 size: 15 residues. CDR1 is MDHEN, CDR2 SYDVKM, per germline. V lost 5 bases and J lost 2, with 15 bases in between. CDR3 sequence: CASSQVPGGNYGYTF. CDR3 DNA sequence: TGTGCCAGCAGTCAAGTACCCGGGGGGAACTATGGCTACACCTTC.

V and J are TRBV9 and TRBJ2-7; perhaps D is TRBD1 or TRBD2 (6 bases each). The CDR3 is 16 amino acids. V was pared by 4 bases and J by 2 bases, with 19 bases between. Germline V gene lookup returns CDR1 SGDLS and CDR2 YYNGEE. CDR3 DNA: TGTGCCAGCAGCCCCTCGGGGGCGGGTACTACCTACGAGCAGTACTTC. It encodes CASSPSGAGTTYEQYF.

The chain uses TRBV19 and TRBJ1-5; a weak D match, TRBD1 (5 bases). Trimming cost V 6 bases and J 1 base, with 19 bases left between them. In germline, CDR1 is LNHDA, CDR2 SQIVND (reference sequence). The CDR3 covers 17 residues. For the CDR3, the DNA is TGTGCCAGTAGCACCACCTCTGGGGGTAGGAGCAATCAGCCCCAGCATTTT. This translates into CASSTTSGGRSNQPQHF.

The chain couples TRBV5-1 to TRBJ2-5; weak D call: TRBD2 (5 bases). Trimming took 4 bases from V and 0 from J, leaving 10 bases between them. The CDR3 is 14 amino acids. Germline CDR1 reads SGHRS; CDR2 reads YFSETQ. The CDR3 DNA sequence: TGCGCCAGCAGCGCCGGACTGTACCAAGAGACCCAGTACTTC. Residues: CASSAGLYQETQYF.

Remarks on this clone: The junction departs from germline at one end; a sequencing error may be responsible. J is TRBJ2-5 and V is TRBV7-7; either TRBD1 or TRBD2 may fit D (7 bases each). CDR3 length: 13 residues. Germline V gives CDR1 SSHAT, CDR2 FNYEAQ (reference sequence). The DNA for the CDR3 is TGTGCTAGCAGCGGGACAGTGGAAGGGGCCCAGTACTTC. It is translated as CASSGTVEGAQYF.